This T cell receptor (beta chain) was sequenced in a study of cytomegalovirus exposure and HLA in healthy donors. Some clones are missing from TCRdb's copy, which holds only in-frame ones; the method was immunoSEQ multiplex PCR. The table lists fewer than 400,000 clones, about nine tenths of them singletons. The count of this clone is one. This specimen includes other DNA sequences encoding the same CDR3. Sequenced input: PBMCs. The TCR originated in a woman in her late teens or twenties in good health and CMV-seronegative.

The CDR3 nucleotides read TGTGCCAGCAGCGTAGCGGCAGGTTTGGAGACCCAGTACTTC. Its protein product is CASSVAAGLETQYF. J is TRBJ2-5 and V is TRBV9; D remains unclear. The germline gives CDR1 SGDLS, CDR2 YYNGEE. The V and J ends lost 0 bases and 5 bases respectively, with 11 bases between them. The CDR3 sequence is 14 residues long.